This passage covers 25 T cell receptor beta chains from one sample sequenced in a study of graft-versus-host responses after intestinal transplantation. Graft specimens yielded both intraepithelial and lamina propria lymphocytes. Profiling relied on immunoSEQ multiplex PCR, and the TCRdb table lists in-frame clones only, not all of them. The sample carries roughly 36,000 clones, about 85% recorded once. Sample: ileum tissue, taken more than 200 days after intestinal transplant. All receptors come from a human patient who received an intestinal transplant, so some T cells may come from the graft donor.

CDR3 sequence (DNA): TGTGCCAGCAGCGATTTATTGGAAGGTAACGAAGAAAAACTGTTTTTT. Translating gives CASSDLLEGNEEKLFF. The chain links TRBV5-6 to TRBJ1-4; D gene unclear. V dropped 4 bases and J dropped 8 bases, with 21 bases sitting between them. The CDR3 loop spans 16 amino acids. The germline V gene encodes CDR1 SGHDT and CDR2 YYEEEE.

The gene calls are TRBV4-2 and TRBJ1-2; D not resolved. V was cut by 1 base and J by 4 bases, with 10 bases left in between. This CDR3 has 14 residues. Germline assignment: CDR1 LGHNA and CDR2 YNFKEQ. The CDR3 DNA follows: TGTGCCAGCAGCCAAGTTATGGTCAGCTATGGCTACACCTTC. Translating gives CASSQVMVSYGYTF.

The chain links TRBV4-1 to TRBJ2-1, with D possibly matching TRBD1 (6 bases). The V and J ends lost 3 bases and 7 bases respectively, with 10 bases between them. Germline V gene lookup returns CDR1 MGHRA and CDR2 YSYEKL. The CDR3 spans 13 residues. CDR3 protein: CASSQTRGNEQFF. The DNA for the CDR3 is TGCGCCAGCAGCCAGACCAGGGGAAATGAGCAGTTCTTC.

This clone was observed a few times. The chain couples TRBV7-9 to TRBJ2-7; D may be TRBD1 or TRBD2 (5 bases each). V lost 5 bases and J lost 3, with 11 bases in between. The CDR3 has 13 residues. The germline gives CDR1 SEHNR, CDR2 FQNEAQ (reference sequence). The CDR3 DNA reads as TGTGCCAGCAGCCCGGGACCTAACTACGAGCAGTACTTC. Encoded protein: CASSPGPNYEQYF.

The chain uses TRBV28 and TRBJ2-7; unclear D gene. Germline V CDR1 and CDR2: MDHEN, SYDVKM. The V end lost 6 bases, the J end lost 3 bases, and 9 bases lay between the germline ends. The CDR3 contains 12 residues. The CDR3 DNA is TGTGCCAGCAGGCGGCAAGACTACGAGCAGTACTTC. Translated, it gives CASRRQDYEQYF. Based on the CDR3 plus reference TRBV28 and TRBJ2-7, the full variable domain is DVKVTQSSRYLVKRTGEKVFLECVQDMDHENMFWYRQDPGLGLRLIYFSYDVKMKEKGDIPEGYSVSREKKERFSLILESASTNQTSMYLCASRRQDYEQYFGPGTRLTVT.

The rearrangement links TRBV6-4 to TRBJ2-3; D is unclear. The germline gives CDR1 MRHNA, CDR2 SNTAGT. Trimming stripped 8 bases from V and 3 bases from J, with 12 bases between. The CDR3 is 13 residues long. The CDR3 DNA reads TGTGCCAGCTCCTCGAGTGGGACAGATACGCAGTATTTT. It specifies CASSSSGTDTQYF.

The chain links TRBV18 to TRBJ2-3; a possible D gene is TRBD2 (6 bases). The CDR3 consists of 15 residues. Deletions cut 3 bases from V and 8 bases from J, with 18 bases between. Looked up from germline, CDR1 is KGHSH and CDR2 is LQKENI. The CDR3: CASSPPGLGIVTQYF. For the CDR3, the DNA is TGTGCCAGCTCACCGCCGGGACTGGGGATAGTTACGCAGTATTTT.

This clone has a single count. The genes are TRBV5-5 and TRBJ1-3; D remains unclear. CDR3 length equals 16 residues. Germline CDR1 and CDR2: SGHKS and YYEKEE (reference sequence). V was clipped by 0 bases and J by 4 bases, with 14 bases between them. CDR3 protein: CASSLGFSVLGNTIYF. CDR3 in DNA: TGTGCCAGCAGCTTGGGATTCTCGGTACTCGGAAACACCATATATTTT. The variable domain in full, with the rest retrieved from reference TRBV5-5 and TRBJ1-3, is DAGVTQSPTHLIKTRGQQVTLRCSPISGHKSVSWYQQVLGQGPQFIFQYYEKEERGRGNFPDRFSARQFPNYSSELNVNALLLGDSALYLCASSLGFSVLGNTIYFGEGSWLTVV.

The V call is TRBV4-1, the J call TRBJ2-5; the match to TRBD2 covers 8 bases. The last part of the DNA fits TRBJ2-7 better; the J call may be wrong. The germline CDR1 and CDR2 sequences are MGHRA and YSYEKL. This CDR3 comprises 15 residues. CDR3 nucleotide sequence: TGCGCCAGCAGCCAGCGGACTAGCAGTACACGCGAGCAGTACTTC. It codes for CASSQRTSSTREQYF.

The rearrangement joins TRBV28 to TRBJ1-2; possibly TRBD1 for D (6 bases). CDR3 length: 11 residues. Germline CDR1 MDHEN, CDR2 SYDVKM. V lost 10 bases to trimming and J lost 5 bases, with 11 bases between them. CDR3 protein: CAIQGGYGYTF. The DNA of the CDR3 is TGTGCCATACAGGGAGGGTATGGCTACACCTTC.

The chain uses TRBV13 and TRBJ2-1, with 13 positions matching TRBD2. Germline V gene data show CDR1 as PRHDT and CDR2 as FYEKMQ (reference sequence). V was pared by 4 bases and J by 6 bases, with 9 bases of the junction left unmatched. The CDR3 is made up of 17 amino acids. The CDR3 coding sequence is TGTGCCAGCAGCTCACATAGGACTAGCGGGAGAAGCAATGAGCAGTTCTTC. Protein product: CASSSHRTSGRSNEQFF.

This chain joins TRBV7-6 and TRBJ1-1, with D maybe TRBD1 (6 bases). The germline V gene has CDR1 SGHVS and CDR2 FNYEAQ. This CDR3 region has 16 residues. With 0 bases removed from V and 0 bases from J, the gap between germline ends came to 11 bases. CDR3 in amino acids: CASSLAGGALNTEAFF. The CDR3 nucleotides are TGTGCCAGCAGCTTAGCGGGGGGGGCCCTGAACACTGAAGCTTTCTTT.

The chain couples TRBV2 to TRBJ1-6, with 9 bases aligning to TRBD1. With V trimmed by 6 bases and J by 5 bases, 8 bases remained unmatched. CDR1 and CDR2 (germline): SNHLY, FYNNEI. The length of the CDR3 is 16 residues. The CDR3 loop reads CASRGQGGSDNSPLHF. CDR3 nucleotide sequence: TGTGCCAGCAGGGGACAGGGCGGAAGTGATAATTCACCCCTCCACTTT.

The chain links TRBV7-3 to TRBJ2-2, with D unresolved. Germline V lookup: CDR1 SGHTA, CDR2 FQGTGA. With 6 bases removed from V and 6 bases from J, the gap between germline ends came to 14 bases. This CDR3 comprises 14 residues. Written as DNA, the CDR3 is TGTGCCAGCAGGGAATCCGATGGCGCCGGGGAGCTGTTTTTT. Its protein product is CASRESDGAGELFF.

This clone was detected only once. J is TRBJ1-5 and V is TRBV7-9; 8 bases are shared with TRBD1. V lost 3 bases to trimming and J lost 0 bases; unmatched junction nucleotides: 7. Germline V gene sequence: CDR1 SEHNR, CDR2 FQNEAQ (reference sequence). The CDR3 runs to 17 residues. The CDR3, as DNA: TGTGCCAGCAGCTTGGGCAGGGGGCAGGGTAGCAATCAGCCCCAGCATTTT. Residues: CASSLGRGQGSNQPQHF.

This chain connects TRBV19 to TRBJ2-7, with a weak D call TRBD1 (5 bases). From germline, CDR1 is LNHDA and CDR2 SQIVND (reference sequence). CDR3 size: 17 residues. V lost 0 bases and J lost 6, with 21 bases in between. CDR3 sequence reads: CASSIDPPPSGYSEQYF. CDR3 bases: TGTGCCAGTAGTATAGACCCTCCTCCGTCAGGGTATAGCGAGCAGTACTTC.

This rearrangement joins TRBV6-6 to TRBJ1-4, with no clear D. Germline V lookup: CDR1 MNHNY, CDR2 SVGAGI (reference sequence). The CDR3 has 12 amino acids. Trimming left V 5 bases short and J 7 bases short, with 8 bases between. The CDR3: CASSGESEKLFF. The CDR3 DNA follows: TGTGCCAGCAGTGGGGAGAGTGAAAAACTGTTTTTT.

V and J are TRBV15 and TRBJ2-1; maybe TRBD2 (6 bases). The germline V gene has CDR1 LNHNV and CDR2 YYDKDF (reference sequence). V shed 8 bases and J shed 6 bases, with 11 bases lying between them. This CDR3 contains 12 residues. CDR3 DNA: TGTGCCACCCTAGGAGGGCCCAATGAGCAGTTCTTC. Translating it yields CATLGGPNEQFF.

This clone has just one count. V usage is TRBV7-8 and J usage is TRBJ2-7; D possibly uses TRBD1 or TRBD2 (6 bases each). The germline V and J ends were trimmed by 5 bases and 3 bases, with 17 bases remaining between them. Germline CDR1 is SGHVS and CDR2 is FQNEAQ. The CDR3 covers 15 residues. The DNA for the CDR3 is TGTGCCAGCAGCCACGGCGGGGTAGGGGGCTACGAGCAGTACTTC. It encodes CASSHGGVGGYEQYF.

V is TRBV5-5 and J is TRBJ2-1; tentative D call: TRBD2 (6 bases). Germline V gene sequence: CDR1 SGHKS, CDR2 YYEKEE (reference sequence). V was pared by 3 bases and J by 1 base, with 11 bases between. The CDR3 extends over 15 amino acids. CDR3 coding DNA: TGTGCCAGCAGCTCCCAGCGGGTTTCCTACAATGAGCAGTTCTTC. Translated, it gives CASSSQRVSYNEQFF.

The CDR3 DNA reads TGTGCCAGCAGTGAAGACAGGGCCCGGGAAGCTTTCTTT. Translating it yields CASSEDRAREAFF. This chain connects TRBV6-1 to TRBJ1-1; tentative D call: TRBD1 (6 bases). Per germline, CDR1 MNHNS and CDR2 SASEGT. Between the trimmed V and J ends, which lost 1 base and 8 bases, there was a span of 11 bases. The CDR3 is 13 residues long.

The CDR3, as DNA: TGTGCCAGCAGTGGGCAATACAGGGGGCCGGGAGAGACCCAGTACTTC. It encodes CASSGQYRGPGETQYF. The V and J genes are TRBV6-1 and TRBJ2-5, with 9 bases fitting TRBD1. This CDR3 comprises 16 residues. In germline, CDR1 is MNHNS, CDR2 SASEGT. Losses at the gene ends were 4 bases for V and 4 bases for J; bases not matched to a gene: 10.

CDR3 region: CASRWPGQGDGYKLFF. In nucleotides, the CDR3 is TGTGCCAGCAGGTGGCCGGGACAGGGGGATGGATATAAACTGTTTTTT. J is TRBJ1-4 and V is TRBV6-6; the match to TRBD1 covers 11 bases. The CDR3 sequence is 16 residues long. Germline V gene data show CDR1 as MNHNY and CDR2 as SVGAGI (reference sequence). Trimming at V came to 6 bases and at J to 11 bases, leaving 14 bases not matched to a gene.

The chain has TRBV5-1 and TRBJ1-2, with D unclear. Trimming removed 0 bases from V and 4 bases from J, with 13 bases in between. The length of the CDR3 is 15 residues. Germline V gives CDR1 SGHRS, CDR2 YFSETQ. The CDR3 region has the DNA TGCGCCAGCAGCTTGGCGGAGGACGATTCCTATGGCTACACCTTC. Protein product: CASSLAEDDSYGYTF.

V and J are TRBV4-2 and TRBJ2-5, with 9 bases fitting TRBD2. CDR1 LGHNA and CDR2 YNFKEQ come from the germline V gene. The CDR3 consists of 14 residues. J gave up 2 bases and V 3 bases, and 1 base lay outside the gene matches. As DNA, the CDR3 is TGTGCCAGCAGCCAGGCGGGGGGGCAAGAGACCCAGTACTTC. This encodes CASSQAGGQETQYF.